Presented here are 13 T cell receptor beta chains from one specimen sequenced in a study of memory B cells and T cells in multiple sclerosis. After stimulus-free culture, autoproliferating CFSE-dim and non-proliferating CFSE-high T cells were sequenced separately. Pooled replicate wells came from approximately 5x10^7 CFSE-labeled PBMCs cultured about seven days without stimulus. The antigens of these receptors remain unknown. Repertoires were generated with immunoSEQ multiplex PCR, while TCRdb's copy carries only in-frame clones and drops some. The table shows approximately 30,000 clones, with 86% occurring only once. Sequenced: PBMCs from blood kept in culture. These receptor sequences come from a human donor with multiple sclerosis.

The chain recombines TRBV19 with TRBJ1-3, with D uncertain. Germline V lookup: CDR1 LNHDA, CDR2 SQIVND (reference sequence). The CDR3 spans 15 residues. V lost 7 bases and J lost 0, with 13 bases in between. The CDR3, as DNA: TGTGCCAGTATGAGTGGAAAAACCTCTGGAAACACCATATATTTT. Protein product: CASMSGKTSGNTIYF.

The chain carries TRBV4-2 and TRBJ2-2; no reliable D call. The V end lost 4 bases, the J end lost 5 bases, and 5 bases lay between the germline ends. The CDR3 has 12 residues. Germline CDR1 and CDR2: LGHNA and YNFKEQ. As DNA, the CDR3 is TGTGCCAGCAGCCCCAAAACCGGGGAGCTGTTTTTT. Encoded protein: CASSPKTGELFF.

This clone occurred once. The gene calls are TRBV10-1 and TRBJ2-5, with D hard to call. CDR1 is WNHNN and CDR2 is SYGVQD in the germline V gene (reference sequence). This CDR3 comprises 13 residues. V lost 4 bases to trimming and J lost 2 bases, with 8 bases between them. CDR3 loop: CASSGQLQETQYF. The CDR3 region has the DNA TGCGCCAGCAGTGGGCAGTTACAAGAGACCCAGTACTTC.

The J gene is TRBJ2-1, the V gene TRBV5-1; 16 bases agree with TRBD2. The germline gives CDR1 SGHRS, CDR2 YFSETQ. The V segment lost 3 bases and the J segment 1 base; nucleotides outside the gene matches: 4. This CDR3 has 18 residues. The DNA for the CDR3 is TGCGCCAGCAGCTGGGGACTAGCGGGGGGGCCGTCCTACAATGAGCAGTTCTTC. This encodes CASSWGLAGGPSYNEQFF. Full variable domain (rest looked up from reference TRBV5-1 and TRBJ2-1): KAGVTQTPRYLIKTRGQQVTLSCSPISGHRSVSWYQQTPGQGLQFLFEYFSETQRNKGNFPGRFSGRQFSNSRSEMNVSTLELGDSALYLCASSWGLAGGPSYNEQFFGPGTRLTVL.

The CDR3 sequence: CASSPSPAPSYNEQFF. For the CDR3, the DNA is TGCGCCAGCAGCCCCAGCCCGGCCCCCTCCTACAATGAGCAGTTCTTC. The chain recombines TRBV4-1 with TRBJ2-1, with D unresolved. The length of the CDR3 is 16 residues. V dropped 4 bases and J dropped 0 bases, with 13 bases sitting between them. CDR1 and CDR2 (germline): MGHRA, YSYEKL.

CDR3 nucleotide sequence: TGTGCCAGCAGCGTCATACAGGGAGCCTACGAGCAGTACTTC. As protein: CASSVIQGAYEQYF. The V gene is TRBV5-6, the J gene TRBJ2-7, with D possibly TRBD1 on 6 matching bases. Germline assignment: CDR1 SGHDT and CDR2 YYEEEE. Trimming took off 4 bases at V and 2 bases at J, with 13 bases between the two ends. This CDR3 is 14 amino acids long.

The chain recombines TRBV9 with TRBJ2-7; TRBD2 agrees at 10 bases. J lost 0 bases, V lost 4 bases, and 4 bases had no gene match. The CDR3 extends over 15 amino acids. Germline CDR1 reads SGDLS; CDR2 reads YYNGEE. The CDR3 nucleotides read TGTGCCAGCAGCATCGGACTAGCGGACTCCTACGAGCAGTACTTC. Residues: CASSIGLADSYEQYF.

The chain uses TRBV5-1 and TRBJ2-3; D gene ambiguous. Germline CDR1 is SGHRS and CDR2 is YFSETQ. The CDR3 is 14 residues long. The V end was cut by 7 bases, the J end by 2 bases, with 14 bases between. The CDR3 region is CASGEDFITDTQYF. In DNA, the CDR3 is TGCGCCAGCGGGGAAGACTTTATCACAGATACGCAGTATTTT.

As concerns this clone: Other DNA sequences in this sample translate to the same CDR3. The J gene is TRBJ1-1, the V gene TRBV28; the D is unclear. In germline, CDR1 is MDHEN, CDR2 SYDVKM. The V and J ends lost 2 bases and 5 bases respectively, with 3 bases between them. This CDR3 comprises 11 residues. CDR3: CASSLLTEAFF. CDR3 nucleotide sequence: TGTGCCAGCAGTTTACTTACTGAAGCTTTCTTT.

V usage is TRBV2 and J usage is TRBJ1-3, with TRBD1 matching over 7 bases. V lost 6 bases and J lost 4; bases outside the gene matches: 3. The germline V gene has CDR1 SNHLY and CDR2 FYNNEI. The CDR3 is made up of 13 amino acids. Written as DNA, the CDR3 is TGTGCCAGCAGCGGGACAGCCGGAAACACCATATATTTT. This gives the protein CASSGTAGNTIYF. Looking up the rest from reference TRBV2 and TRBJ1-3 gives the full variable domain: EPEVTQTPSHQVTQMGQEVILRCVPISNHLYFYWYRQILGQKVEFLVSFYNNEISEKSEIFDDQFSVERPDGSNFTLKIRSTKLEDSAMYFCASSGTAGNTIYFGEGSWLTVV.

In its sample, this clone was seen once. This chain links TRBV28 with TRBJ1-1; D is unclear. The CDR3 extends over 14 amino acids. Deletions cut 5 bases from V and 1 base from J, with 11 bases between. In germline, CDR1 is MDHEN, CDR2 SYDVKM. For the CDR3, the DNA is TGTGCCAGCAGTCCCCAGGACGCGAACACTGAAGCTTTCTTT. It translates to CASSPQDANTEAFF.

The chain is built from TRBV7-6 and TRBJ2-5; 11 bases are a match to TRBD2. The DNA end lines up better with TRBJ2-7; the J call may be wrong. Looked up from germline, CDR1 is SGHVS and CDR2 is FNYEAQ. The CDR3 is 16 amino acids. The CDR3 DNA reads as TGTGCCAGCAGCTCTACTTTGGGACTAGCGGTATACGAGCAGTACTTC. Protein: CASSSTLGLAVYEQYF.

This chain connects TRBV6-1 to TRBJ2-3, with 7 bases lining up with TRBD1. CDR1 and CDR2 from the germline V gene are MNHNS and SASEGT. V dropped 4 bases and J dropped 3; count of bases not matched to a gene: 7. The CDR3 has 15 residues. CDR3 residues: CASSVGQALTDTQYF. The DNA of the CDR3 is TGTGCCAGCAGTGTCGGACAGGCTTTAACAGATACGCAGTATTTT.